Following are 19 T cell receptor beta chains from one sample sequenced in a study of blood T cells in healthy people across ages. A sample-barcoded 5' primer and a J-beta primer mix were used in a second PCR of roughly 7 to 12 cycles. TCRdb itself ran the 5' RACE reads through MiXCR, one entry per CDR3 protein. The sample has roughly 1,500,000 distinct CDR3 sequences, roughly 45% seen once. Sequenced sample: blood. Every receptor here comes from a woman between 18 and 30 years old in good health.

This clonotype was counted between two and nine times. The chain has TRBV6-6 and TRBJ1-1; the D is unclear. Trimming shortened V by 2 bases and J by 8 bases, and 21 bases separated the two germline ends. The CDR3 is made up of 16 amino acids. Looked up from germline, CDR1 is MNHNY and CDR2 is SVGAGI (reference sequence). The CDR3 here is CASSYPKRMGIAEAFF. In nucleotides, the CDR3 is TGTGCCAGCAGTTACCCCAAACGGATGGGGATCGCCGAAGCTTTCTTT.

This clonotype was picked up a small number of times. The chain's CDR3 is CASSLPGEGYTF. DNA for the CDR3: TGTGCCAGCAGTTTACCAGGGGAAGGCTACACCTTC. The gene calls are TRBV12-3 or TRBV12-4 and TRBJ1-2, with D possibly being TRBD1 (6 bases). CDR3 length: 12 residues. Trimming shortened V by 2 bases and J by 8 bases, and 9 bases separated the two germline ends.

V gene TRBV7-6 combines with J gene TRBJ1-5; the D gene is possibly TRBD1 (5 bases). The germline V gene has CDR1 SGHVS and CDR2 FNYEAQ. Between the trimmed V and J ends, which lost 5 bases and 3 bases, there was a span of 14 bases. The CDR3 contains 15 residues. The CDR3 spells CASSPNGGFNQPQHF. The CDR3 DNA is TGTGCCAGCAGCCCGAACGGGGGATTCAATCAGCCCCAGCATTTT.

This clonotype came up a few times. The V call is TRBV7-9, the J call TRBJ2-1, with TRBD2 as a possible D gene (5 bases). This CDR3 spans 14 amino acids. Trimming left V 2 bases short and J 6 bases short, with 11 bases between. The V gene's germline CDR1 is SEHNR and CDR2 FQNEAQ (reference sequence). The CDR3 region is CASSLRLEGNEQFF. CDR3 coding DNA: TGTGCCAGCAGCTTAAGGCTTGAGGGCAATGAGCAGTTCTTC.

This clonotype was counted only a few times. This chain connects TRBV5-6 to TRBJ1-1, with 12 bases matching TRBD1. CDR1 and CDR2 (germline): SGHDT, YYEEEE. This CDR3 spans 14 amino acids. The junction had 2 bases not matched to a gene; V was cut back by 3 bases and J by 5 bases. The CDR3 sequence is CASSWDRGQTEAFF. CDR3 sequence (DNA): TGTGCCAGCAGCTGGGACAGGGGGCAAACTGAAGCTTTCTTT.

The chain links TRBV28 to TRBJ2-7; unclear D gene. The CDR3 contains 13 residues. Germline CDR1 and CDR2: MDHEN and SYDVKM. Trimming took off 2 bases at V and 2 bases at J, with 7 bases between the two ends. The CDR3 nucleotides read TGTGCCAGCAGTTTAGAACCTACCTACGAGCAGTACTTC. It translates to CASSLEPTYEQYF.

This chain uses TRBV11-3 with TRBJ2-5, with 14 bases that match TRBD2. V lost 3 bases to trimming and J lost 4 bases; unmatched junction nucleotides: 4. The CDR3 spans 16 residues. Germline lookup yields CDR1 SGHNT and CDR2 YENEEA. Written as DNA, the CDR3 is TGTGCCAGCAGCTTCGGGACTAGCGGGAGTTCAGAGACCCAGTACTTC. Protein: CASSFGTSGSSETQYF. The full variable domain, its missing parts supplied by reference TRBV11-3 and TRBJ2-5, is EAGVVQSPRYKIIEKKQPVAFWCNPISGHNTLYWYLQNLGQGPELLIRYENEEAVDDSQLPKDRFSAERLKGVDSTLKIQPAELGDSAVYLCASSFGTSGSSETQYFGPGTRLLVL.

This chain uses TRBV25-1 with TRBJ2-1, with 15 bases that match TRBD2. This CDR3 spans 17 amino acids. CDR1 MGHDK and CDR2 SYGVNS come from the germline V gene. With 2 bases clipped from V and 1 base from J, the junction kept 0 bases outside the gene matches. The DNA of the CDR3 is TGTGCCAGCAGTGAAGGGACTAGCGGGGGGTCCTACAATGAGCAGTTCTTC. This sequence encodes CASSEGTSGGSYNEQFF.

This chain uses TRBV20-1 with TRBJ2-5; 7 bases are shared with TRBD2. The CDR3 has 13 residues. Trimming took 6 bases from V and 5 from J; bases not matched to a gene: 9. The germline gives CDR1 DFQATT, CDR2 SNEGSKA (reference sequence). CDR3 sequence: CSAPGTTSETQYF. The DNA of the CDR3 is TGCAGTGCCCCCGGGACTACCAGCGAGACCCAGTACTTC.

CDR3 coding DNA: TGCGCCAGCAGCCACCTTCTGTGGGGAGGGGAGGGATATAATTCACCCCTCCACTTT. It is translated as CASSHLLWGGEGYNSPLHF. The V gene is TRBV4-3, the J gene TRBJ1-6, with D perhaps matching TRBD1 (5 bases). CDR1 is LGHNA and CDR2 is YSLEER in the germline V gene. V was pared by 3 bases and J by 4 bases, with 22 bases between. The CDR3 length is 19 residues.

There are a few counts of this clonotype. This sequence joins TRBV12-3 or TRBV12-4 and TRBJ2-1, with a possible D match to TRBD2 (6 bases). The DNA end is more similar to TRBJ2-7, so the J call may be wrong. The CDR3 covers 12 residues. Here the CDR3 reads CASKADYNEQYF. Written as DNA, the CDR3 is TGTGCCAGCAAAGCGGACTACAATGAGCAGTACTTC.

DNA for the CDR3: TGCGCCAGCAGCCAAGGCTGGAAAAGGGAGATTGAAGCTTTCTTT. The encoded protein is CASSQGWKREIEAFF. The J gene is TRBJ1-1, the V gene TRBV4-1, with D uncertain. CDR1 and CDR2 from the germline V gene are MGHRA and YSYEKL. The CDR3 length is 15 residues. Trimming left V 1 base short and J 7 bases short, with 16 bases between.

As to this clonotype: At one boundary the junction diverges from the germline segment, which might be a read error. The V call is TRBV15, the J call TRBJ2-5; TRBD2 agrees at 9 bases. CDR3 length: 17 amino acids. CDR1 and CDR2 (germline): LNHNV, YYDKDF (reference sequence). CDR3 residues: CATSGDSGSLTGETQYF. The CDR3 nucleotides are TGTGCCACCAGCGGAGATAGCGGGAGTCTGACGGGAGAGACCCAGTACTTC.

This clonotype was counted a few times. The chain links TRBV14 to TRBJ2-7; possibly TRBD2 for D (6 bases). The CDR3 runs 15 residues. In germline, CDR1 is SGHDN, CDR2 FVKESK. V lost 1 base to trimming and J lost 2 bases, with 12 bases between them. The CDR3 DNA reads as TGTGCCAGCAGCCAAGTCGGGGGAGCGCCCTACGAGCAGTACTTC. As protein: CASSQVGGAPYEQYF. Combining the CDR3 with reference TRBV14 and TRBJ2-7 gives the whole variable domain EAGVTQFPSHSVIEKGQTVTLRCDPISGHDNLYWYRRVMGKEIKFLLHFVKESKQDESGMPNNRFLAERTGGTYSTLKVQPAELEDSGVYFCASSQVGGAPYEQYFGPGTRLTVT.

J is TRBJ2-3 and V is TRBV13; no reliable D call. Trimming pared 1 base from V and 2 bases from J, leaving 19 bases between. The germline V gene has CDR1 PRHDT and CDR2 FYEKMQ (reference sequence). The CDR3 is made up of 18 amino acids. The CDR3 spells CASSLVLTLTQTTDTQYF. In DNA, the CDR3 is TGTGCCAGCAGCTTAGTCCTAACGCTGACCCAAACCACAGATACGCAGTATTTT.

The table lists this clonotype with a few counts. The rearrangement uses TRBV12-3 or TRBV12-4 and TRBJ1-1; D is uncertain. CDR3 length equals 14 residues. The V and J ends lost 3 bases and 2 bases respectively, with 10 bases between them. The chain's CDR3 is CASSFVPGNTEAFF. CDR3 nucleotides: TGTGCCAGCAGTTTCGTCCCGGGTAACACTGAAGCTTTCTTT.

J is TRBJ1-2 and V is TRBV30; D gene ambiguous. This CDR3 comprises 13 residues. Trimming pared 5 bases from V and 2 bases from J, leaving 12 bases between. Germline lookup yields CDR1 GTSNPN and CDR2 SVGIG (reference sequence). This chain's CDR3 is CAWGNFSNYGYTF. CDR3 sequence (DNA): TGTGCCTGGGGGAACTTTTCCAACTATGGCTACACCTTC.

The V call is TRBV20-1, the J call TRBJ1-1; 7 nucleotides agree with TRBD1. Germline V lookup: CDR1 DFQATT, CDR2 SNEGSKA (reference sequence). This CDR3 spans 11 amino acids. J lost 11 bases, V lost 1 base, and 4 bases had no gene match. This chain's CDR3 is CSARGQGDAFF. In nucleotides, the CDR3 is TGCAGTGCTAGAGGACAGGGCGACGCTTTCTTT.

This clonotype has a count of ten or more. The chain is built from TRBV6-4 and TRBJ2-1; 8 nucleotides match TRBD2. The germline V gene encodes CDR1 MRHNA and CDR2 SNTAGT. The CDR3 runs to 14 residues. J lost 2 bases, V lost 6 bases, and 3 bases had no gene match. The CDR3 is CASSPGGPYNEQFF. CDR3 coding DNA: TGTGCCAGCAGCCCGGGGGGGCCCTACAATGAGCAGTTCTTC.